The source of this T cell receptor beta chain is a study of Ad26.COV2.S vaccination and SARS-CoV-2 variants. The CDR3 is 12 residues long. The germline CDR1 and CDR2 sequences are ENHRY and SYGVKD. V was trimmed by 11 bases and J by 0 bases, leaving 8 bases between them. This clone was seen only once. Profiled with immunoSEQ multiplex PCR; TCRdb holds only in-frame clones, not every one. The table has approximately 140,000 clones, roughly 88% seen once. This receptor was taken from a human donor who had recovered from COVID-19. Material: peripheral blood, obtained after recovery from COVID-19. This chain joins TRBV10-3 and TRBJ1-3; D gene ambiguous. Written as DNA, the CDR3 is TGTGCCGCCCAAGACTCTGGAAACACCATATATTTT. Protein sequence: CAAQDSGNTIYF.